The 25 T cell receptor beta chains in this list originate from one sample, sequenced in a study of CD8 T cells in ankylosing spondylitis. Broader study findings: Apparently characteristic of ankylosing spondylitis blood was a TCR beta motif (under ten highly homologous variants).

Which antigens these TCRs recognize remains unknown. MiXCR, run by TCRdb on the 5' RACE reads, gives a single entry per CDR3 protein. The sample has fewer than 250,000 distinct CDR3 sequences, about 16% seen once. Sequencing used blood, either unsorted or a sorted T cell fraction (not recorded which). All receptors come from a male donor with ankylosing spondylitis.

This clonotype turned up a few times. The chain joins TRBV29-1 to TRBJ1-2; D call uncertain. Trimming left V 7 bases short and J 8 bases short, with 17 bases between. The germline V gene has CDR1 SQVTM and CDR2 ANQGSEA. The CDR3 has 12 residues. The CDR3 DNA reads TGCAGCGCGCTCCGTGAAATAGAAGGCTACACCTTC. Protein sequence: CSALREIEGYTF.

The gene calls are TRBV9 and TRBJ1-1; D possibly corresponds to TRBD1 (5 bases). Germline V lookup: CDR1 SGDLS, CDR2 YYNGEE. Trimming left V 7 bases short and J 0 bases short, with 16 bases between. The CDR3 loop spans 15 amino acids. The CDR3 protein is CASGAGSAMNTEAFF. Written as DNA, the CDR3 is TGTGCCAGCGGGGCAGGGAGCGCCATGAACACTGAAGCTTTCTTT.

The rearrangement uses TRBV3-1 and TRBJ2-1; 7 bases fit TRBD2. After removal of 0 bases from V and 0 bases from J, the junction contained 5 bases not matched to a gene. Germline CDR1 LGHDT, CDR2 YNNKEL (reference sequence). CDR3 size: 17 residues. For the CDR3, the DNA is TGTGCCAGCAGCCAAGAACCCGGGACTATCTCCTACAATGAGCAGTTCTTC. This sequence encodes CASSQEPGTISYNEQFF.

V is TRBV7-2 and J is TRBJ1-2; D remains unclear. Between the trimmed V and J ends, which lost 5 bases and 3 bases, there was a span of 13 bases. CDR3 length equals 14 residues. Germline loops: CDR1 SGHTA, CDR2 FQGNSA. The CDR3 sequence: CASSPSDDHYGYTF. The CDR3 nucleotides are TGTGCCAGCAGCCCATCTGACGACCACTATGGCTACACCTTC.

V usage is TRBV28 and J usage is TRBJ2-7; the match to TRBD1 covers 7 bases. The CDR3 totals 17 residues. V lost 1 base, J lost 3 bases, and 12 bases stayed unmatched. Germline values: CDR1 MDHEN, CDR2 SYDVKM. The CDR3 DNA reads as TGTGCCAGCAGTTTATCCCTCAGGTCAGGGGGTAGCTACGAGCAGTACTTC. It codes for CASSLSLRSGGSYEQYF. Complete variable domain (other parts from reference TRBV28 and TRBJ2-7): DVKVTQSSRYLVKRTGEKVFLECVQDMDHENMFWYRQDPGLGLRLIYFSYDVKMKEKGDIPEGYSVSREKKERFSLILESASTNQTSMYLCASSLSLRSGGSYEQYFGPGTRLTVT.

This sequence joins TRBV6-5 and TRBJ1-3, with D unresolved. The V end lost 2 bases, the J end lost 3 bases, and 14 bases lay between the germline ends. Germline V gene lookup returns CDR1 MNHEY and CDR2 SVGAGI. This CDR3 contains 16 residues. The CDR3 nucleotides are TGTGCCAGCAGTTACGACCCAACCAACGATGGAAACACCATATATTTT. Protein: CASSYDPTNDGNTIYF.

This rearrangement joins TRBV30 to TRBJ2-3, with 7 nucleotides matching TRBD2. The CDR3 length is 15 residues. The J segment lost 2 bases and the V segment lost 2 bases, leaving 7 bases of the junction unmatched. The germline gives CDR1 GTSNPN, CDR2 SVGIG (reference sequence). The DNA for the CDR3 is TGTGCCTGGAGTCTCGGGGGGACCAACACAGATACGCAGTATTTT. It is translated as CAWSLGGTNTDTQYF.

In its sample, this clonotype was seen a few times. This chain joins TRBV13 and TRBJ1-2; 10 nucleotides line up with TRBD1. Trimming at V came to 5 bases and at J to 6 bases, leaving 15 bases not matched to a gene. Germline V gene data show CDR1 as PRHDT and CDR2 as FYEKMQ (reference sequence). CDR3 length equals 17 residues. CDR3 protein: CASSPATTGGTRDGYTF. In nucleotides, the CDR3 is TGTGCCAGCAGCCCCGCTACGACAGGGGGCACCCGGGATGGCTACACCTTC.

This clonotype came up a few times. In nucleotides, the CDR3 is TGCAGCGTTGAAAAGGGGGCTGAGTCCACCGGGGAGCTGTTTTTT. Its translation: CSVEKGAESTGELFF. This chain connects TRBV29-1 to TRBJ2-2; TRBD1 matches at 7 bases. CDR3 length: 15 residues. The V and J ends lost 2 bases and 4 bases, in that order; junction bases with no gene match: 7. The germline CDR1 and CDR2 sequences are SQVTM and ANQGSEA.

This clonotype was observed many times. For the CDR3, the DNA is TGTGCCAGCAGCTCAAGACTAGCGGGGATATATACAGATACGCAGTATTTT. It translates to CASSSRLAGIYTDTQYF. The V gene is TRBV7-2, the J gene TRBJ2-3; 11 positions agree with TRBD2. The V gene's germline CDR1 is SGHTA and CDR2 FQGNSA. CDR3 length equals 17 residues. The V and J ends lost 4 bases and 3 bases, in that order; junction bases with no gene match: 9.

The rearrangement links TRBV5-5 to TRBJ1-2; TRBD1 is a possible D gene (5 bases). Germline V gene data show CDR1 as SGHKS and CDR2 as YYEKEE (reference sequence). V was shortened by 1 base and J by 2 bases, with 12 bases between the two germline ends. The CDR3 totals 15 residues. The DNA of the CDR3 is TGTGCCAGCAGCTTGTGGGGAGGGGACAACTATGGCTACACCTTC. This gives the protein CASSLWGGDNYGYTF.

This clonotype has only a few counts. V is TRBV11-1 and J is TRBJ2-7; tentative D call: TRBD2 (5 bases). CDR1 is SGHAT, CDR2 FQDESV, per germline (reference sequence). The CDR3 covers 18 residues. Trimming took off 4 bases at V and 2 bases at J, with 24 bases between the two ends. Written as DNA, the CDR3 is TGTGCCAGCAGCTCCCCCGAACGGGGTTCCAAGGATCCCTACGAGCAGTACTTC. Residues: CASSSPERGSKDPYEQYF.

The CDR3 protein is CASSLDLERMDYEQYF. CDR3 nucleotides: TGTGCCAGCAGCTTAGATCTTGAAAGGATGGACTACGAGCAGTACTTC. The V gene is TRBV11-2, the J gene TRBJ2-7; no clear D gene. The V gene lost 0 bases and the J gene lost 3 bases, with 15 bases spanning the gap. Germline CDR1 is SGHAT and CDR2 is FQNNGV. The CDR3 length is 16 residues.

This chain joins TRBV14 and TRBJ2-3, with D uncertain. The V gene lost 3 bases and the J gene lost 2 bases, with 12 bases spanning the gap. This CDR3 has 15 residues. The germline V gene has CDR1 SGHDN and CDR2 FVKESK. The CDR3 DNA sequence: TGTGCCAGCAGCCAGAGTGACGAGAACACAGATACGCAGTATTTT. Amino acids: CASSQSDENTDTQYF. Full variable domain (rest looked up from reference TRBV14 and TRBJ2-3): EAGVTQFPSHSVIEKGQTVTLRCDPISGHDNLYWYRRVMGKEIKFLLHFVKESKQDESGMPNNRFLAERTGGTYSTLKVQPAELEDSGVYFCASSQSDENTDTQYFGPGTRLTVL.

This clonotype has at least ten counts. One junction end disagrees with the germline gene, perhaps due to a read error. The chain links TRBV7-9 to TRBJ2-3; D ambiguous. The CDR3 length is 12 residues. The germline gives CDR1 SEHNR, CDR2 FQNEAQ (reference sequence). As DNA, the CDR3 is TGCGCCAGCAGCCTGTTATCAGATACGCAGTATTTT. Its translation is CASSLLSDTQYF.

This clonotype was counted only a few times. The genes are TRBV4-3 and TRBJ2-7; 7 nucleotides agree with TRBD1. CDR3 length: 18 amino acids. Germline trimming cut 0 bases from V and 3 bases from J; bases unmatched to any gene: 14. Germline V gives CDR1 LGHNA, CDR2 YSLEER. CDR3 in DNA: TGCGCCAGCAGCCAAGATAGGGGAACACAGGGGCTGGTCTACGAGCAGTACTTC. This gives the protein CASSQDRGTQGLVYEQYF.

This rearrangement joins TRBV4-2 to TRBJ2-7; 8 nucleotides line up with TRBD2. V shed 4 bases and J 0 bases; nucleotides not matched to a gene: 5. The CDR3 loop spans 15 amino acids. From germline, CDR1 is LGHNA and CDR2 YNFKEQ. CDR3: CASSPYSGISYEQYF. The DNA for the CDR3 is TGTGCCAGCAGCCCCTATAGCGGGATCTCCTACGAGCAGTACTTC.

This clonotype was counted a few times. The chain couples TRBV7-9 to TRBJ2-1; TRBD1 agrees at 8 bases. Losses at the gene ends were 5 bases for V and 2 bases for J; bases not matched to a gene: 8. The CDR3 runs to 16 residues. Germline V gives CDR1 SEHNR, CDR2 FQNEAQ (reference sequence). As DNA, the CDR3 is TGTGCCAGCAGCCCCCAACAGGGGGTAGCCTACAATGAGCAGTTCTTC. It is translated as CASSPQQGVAYNEQFF.

The V call is TRBV12-3 or TRBV12-4, the J call TRBJ2-3; D is perhaps TRBD1 (5 bases). V shed 7 bases and J shed 1 base, with 15 bases lying between them. The CDR3 runs 15 residues. This CDR3 is CASTLFLGGTDTQYF. The CDR3 nucleotides are TGTGCCAGCACCCTATTTTTAGGGGGCACAGATACGCAGTATTTT.

V is TRBV9 and J is TRBJ1-1; the D is unclear. This CDR3 spans 14 amino acids. Trimming left V 3 bases short and J 1 base short, with 10 bases between. Germline lookup yields CDR1 SGDLS and CDR2 YYNGEE. The CDR3 loop reads CASSDGVGNTEAFF. The CDR3 nucleotides read TGTGCCAGCAGCGACGGGGTGGGGAACACTGAAGCTTTCTTT.

The sample holds many counts of this clonotype. V is TRBV12-3 or TRBV12-4 and J is TRBJ2-5; 7 bases fit TRBD2. Unmatched junction bases numbered 13, after V lost 7 bases and J lost 5 bases. The CDR3 runs to 15 residues. CDR3 region: CASTYGAGALETQYF. CDR3 nucleotides: TGTGCCAGCACCTACGGGGCGGGAGCTTTGGAGACCCAGTACTTC.

This clonotype was seen only a few times. The chain employs TRBV29-1 and TRBJ2-1; 7 bases agree with TRBD1. From germline, CDR1 is SQVTM and CDR2 ANQGSEA. J lost 2 bases, V lost 3 bases, and 4 bases had no gene match. The CDR3 runs to 14 residues. As DNA, the CDR3 is TGCAGCGTTGACAGGGGGTTCCCCTACAATGAGCAGTTCTTC. Translated, it gives CSVDRGFPYNEQFF.

This clonotype has ten or more counts. The chain links TRBV27 to TRBJ1-5; possible D gene TRBD1, 5 bases. CDR1 and CDR2 from the germline V gene are MNHEY and SMNVEV (reference sequence). This CDR3 has 15 residues. Trimming cost V 4 bases and J 0 bases, with 10 bases left between them. For the CDR3, the DNA is TGTGCCAGCAGTTCGGGACTATATAGCAATCAGCCCCAGCATTTT. The encoded protein is CASSSGLYSNQPQHF.

The gene calls are TRBV7-3 and TRBJ2-7; D gene unclear. V dropped 6 bases and J dropped 4 bases, with 16 bases sitting between them. CDR1 is SGHTA, CDR2 FQGTGA, per germline. The CDR3 runs 14 residues. CDR3 nucleotide sequence: TGTGCCAGCAGGCTCCAAAAGGGCTTATACGAGCAGTACTTC. Translated, it gives CASRLQKGLYEQYF.

This clonotype was recorded a few times. The chain joins TRBV11-1 to TRBJ2-2; D may match TRBD1 or TRBD2 (6 bases each). This CDR3 region has 21 residues. Germline-derived CDR1 and CDR2 are SGHAT and FQDESV (reference sequence). Trimming pared 3 bases from V and 0 bases from J, leaving 26 bases between. The CDR3 nucleotides read TGTGCCAGCAGCTTGGGATTCGGGGCTACAGGGAGGTCTTCGAACACCGGGGAGCTGTTTTTT. It encodes CASSLGFGATGRSSNTGELFF.